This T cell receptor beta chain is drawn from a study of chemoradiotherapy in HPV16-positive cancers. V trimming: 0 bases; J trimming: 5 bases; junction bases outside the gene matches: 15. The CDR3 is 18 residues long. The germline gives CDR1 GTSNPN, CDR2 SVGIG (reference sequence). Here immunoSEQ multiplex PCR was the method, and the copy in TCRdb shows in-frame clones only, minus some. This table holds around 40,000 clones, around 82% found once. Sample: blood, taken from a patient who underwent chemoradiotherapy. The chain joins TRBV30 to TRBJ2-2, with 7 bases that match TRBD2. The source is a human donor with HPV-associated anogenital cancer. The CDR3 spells CAWSVRGGGGSGTGELFF. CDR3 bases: TGTGCCTGGAGTGTACGGGGTGGCGGGGGTTCAGGAACCGGGGAGCTGTTTTTT.